Presented here are 20 T cell receptor beta chains from one specimen sequenced in a study of shared T cell receptors in the human thymus. The table came from immunoSEQ multiplex PCR; TCRdb's copy has only in-frame clones and leaves some out. The sample lists about 710,000 clones, approximately 89% seen once, with 0.0094% in the top ten. These data are also associated with another study on human thymus T cells.

The sequenced sample consisted of thymocytes. Receptors were obtained from a boy in the first two years of life with a congenital heart defect.

The chain links TRBV19 to TRBJ1-2; D possibly corresponds to TRBD1 (5 bases). Trimming stripped 0 bases from V and 4 bases from J, with 15 bases between. This CDR3 is built from 16 residues. In germline, CDR1 is LNHDA, CDR2 SQIVND (reference sequence). The DNA of the CDR3 is TGTGCCAGTAGTATAGATCGGAGGGGAACAACCTATGGCTACACCTTC. Amino acids: CASSIDRRGTTYGYTF.

CDR3 sequence reads: CASSAGTGREYEQYF. In DNA form, the CDR3 reads TGTGCCAGCAGCGCCGGGACAGGGAGGGAATACGAGCAGTACTTC. This sequence joins TRBV9 and TRBJ2-7; TRBD1 matches at 9 bases. The V gene end was trimmed by 3 bases and the J gene end by 4 bases; junction bases not matched to a gene: 8. This CDR3 comprises 15 residues. The germline V gene encodes CDR1 SGDLS and CDR2 YYNGEE.

The rearrangement uses TRBV2 and TRBJ1-6; weak D call: TRBD1 (6 bases). The V gene's germline CDR1 is SNHLY and CDR2 FYNNEI. Trimming shortened V by 4 bases and J by 9 bases, and 10 bases separated the two germline ends. The CDR3 contains 13 residues. The CDR3: CASSGQGTSPLHF. The CDR3 region has the DNA TGTGCCAGCAGTGGGCAGGGGACTTCACCCCTCCACTTT.

J is TRBJ1-1 and V is TRBV4-3, with a tentative D call TRBD1 (6 bases). The CDR3 spans 14 residues. V dropped 1 base and J dropped 4 bases, with 10 bases sitting between them. The V gene's germline CDR1 is LGHNA and CDR2 YSLEER. This CDR3 reads CASSQVLGGTEAFF. CDR3 in DNA: TGCGCCAGCAGCCAAGTTTTAGGGGGCACTGAAGCTTTCTTT.

This clone has only one observation. This sequence joins TRBV28 and TRBJ1-6; possible D gene TRBD1, 6 bases. Trimming pared 3 bases from V and 11 bases from J, leaving 23 bases between. Germline loops: CDR1 MDHEN, CDR2 SYDVKM. CDR3 size: 17 residues. CDR3 bases: TGTGCCAGCAGTTTTTTTCGGCGGCCAGGGGAAGGGACACCCCTCCACTTT. It translates to CASSFFRRPGEGTPLHF.

The genes are TRBV4-1 and TRBJ2-5, with 13 bases lining up with TRBD2. Germline assignment: CDR1 MGHRA and CDR2 YSYEKL. The CDR3 consists of 18 residues. The ends lost 3 bases at V and 3 bases at J; junction bases unmatched: 10. In DNA form, the CDR3 reads TGCGCCAGCAGCCAGGCTCCCAAAGGGACTAGCGGGGAAGAGACCCAGTACTTC. Its translation is CASSQAPKGTSGEETQYF.

The chain has TRBV6-5 and TRBJ1-1, with 9 positions matching TRBD1. The CDR3 is 14 residues long. V dropped 7 bases and J dropped 1; count of bases not matched to a gene: 4. Germline V gene sequence: CDR1 MNHEY, CDR2 SVGAGI. For the CDR3, the DNA is TGTGCCAGCAAATGGGACAGGGAGAACACTGAAGCTTTCTTT. Encoded protein: CASKWDRENTEAFF.

The rearrangement links TRBV27 to TRBJ1-2; TRBD1 might be the D (5 bases). Looked up from germline, CDR1 is MNHEY and CDR2 is SMNVEV (reference sequence). With 6 bases removed from V and 4 bases from J, the gap between germline ends came to 15 bases. This CDR3 is 14 amino acids long. The CDR3 coding sequence is TGTGCCAGCAGAGCAGGGTGGGGTGCCTATGGCTACACCTTC. It yields the protein CASRAGWGAYGYTF.

J is TRBJ2-7 and V is TRBV28, with D possibly being TRBD1 (6 bases). CDR1 is MDHEN, CDR2 SYDVKM, per germline. This CDR3 contains 15 residues. V shed 7 bases and J shed 0 bases, with 16 bases lying between them. The CDR3 bases are TGTGCCAGCACCTCCGGGACATTTTTCTCCTACGAGCAGTACTTC. This translates into CASTSGTFFSYEQYF.

This clone showed up just once. The chain employs TRBV9 and TRBJ1-2; 8 bases line up with TRBD1. Germline loops: CDR1 SGDLS, CDR2 YYNGEE. Trimming took 0 bases from V and 0 from J; bases not matched to a gene: 4. The CDR3 runs to 16 residues. CDR3: CASSVGTGPSNYGYTF. The CDR3 DNA reads TGTGCCAGCAGCGTAGGGACAGGGCCCTCTAACTATGGCTACACCTTC. The full variable domain, completed using reference TRBV9 and TRBJ1-2, is DSGVTQTPKHLITATGQRVTLRCSPRSGDLSVYWYQQSLDQGLQFLIQYYNGEERAKGNILERFSAQQFPDLHSELNLSSLELGDSALYFCASSVGTGPSNYGYTFGSGTRLTVV.

In regard to this clone: Other DNA variants within this sample encode the same CDR3. The rearrangement uses TRBV15 and TRBJ1-6, with 7 bases lining up with TRBD1. The V segment lost 8 bases and the J segment 0 bases; nucleotides outside the gene matches: 10. Germline V CDR1 and CDR2: LNHNV, YYDKDF (reference sequence). This CDR3 has 17 residues. The CDR3 DNA reads as TGTGCCACCGCAGCCTTACAGGGGAGCTCCTATAATTCACCCCTCCACTTT. Translating gives CATAALQGSSYNSPLHF.

This chain connects TRBV4-3 to TRBJ2-1; tentative D call: TRBD1 (5 bases). This CDR3 region has 16 residues. Germline V gene data show CDR1 as LGHNA and CDR2 as YSLEER. V was shortened by 2 bases and J by 2 bases, with 13 bases between the two germline ends. The CDR3 bases are TGCGCCAGCAGCCAACTACTGGCAGGGACCTACAATGAGCAGTTCTTC. Amino acids: CASSQLLAGTYNEQFF.

The rearrangement links TRBV4-1 to TRBJ2-2; 7 nucleotides agree with TRBD1. The CDR3 runs to 16 residues. Germline values: CDR1 MGHRA, CDR2 YSYEKL. V shed 0 bases, J shed 1 base, and the junction held 2 bases outside the gene matches. The CDR3 is CASSQEWDRNTGELFF. The CDR3 DNA follows: TGCGCCAGCAGCCAAGAATGGGACAGGAACACCGGGGAGCTGTTTTTT.

This clone was counted a few times. A read error may produce the germline difference seen at one junction end. The gene calls are TRBV6-5 and TRBJ2-5; possible D gene TRBD2, 5 bases. The CDR3 totals 14 residues. Germline V gene sequence: CDR1 MNHEY, CDR2 SVGAGI. The CDR3 reads CASSPWSGQEAQYF. The CDR3 DNA is TGTGCCAGCAGTCCCTGGAGCGGCCAAGAGGCCCAGTACTTC.

The rearrangement joins TRBV4-3 to TRBJ1-2; the D is unclear. The V gene lost 4 bases and the J gene lost 6 bases, with 18 bases spanning the gap. Germline CDR1 LGHNA, CDR2 YSLEER. This CDR3 is built from 15 residues. The CDR3 DNA follows: TGCGCCAGCAGCCTCGTAATAGGACTTTTCGATGGCTACACCTTC. It codes for CASSLVIGLFDGYTF.

This chain uses TRBV5-6 with TRBJ2-7, with 9 bases matching TRBD1. CDR1 SGHDT and CDR2 YYEEEE come from the germline V gene. The CDR3 spans 14 residues. Trimming removed 5 bases from V and 2 bases from J; junction bases left unmatched: 5. Here the CDR3 DNA reads TGTGCCAGCAGTTGGACAGGGGTCCCCTACGAGCAGTACTTC. Translating gives CASSWTGVPYEQYF.

This clone appeared once. The chain uses TRBV18 and TRBJ2-7; 12 bases agree with TRBD2. Germline CDR1 reads KGHSH; CDR2 reads LQKENI. V was clipped by 3 bases and J by 3 bases; unmatched bases: 3. CDR3 length: 15 residues. CDR3 DNA sequence: TGTGCCAGCTCACCTCGACTAGCGGGAGACTACGAGCAGTACTTC. Translating gives CASSPRLAGDYEQYF.

This clone occurred a few times. V usage is TRBV6-1 and J usage is TRBJ1-5, with D hard to call. Deletions cut 5 bases from V and 1 base from J, with 12 bases between. The CDR3 totals 15 residues. Germline V gene data show CDR1 as MNHNS and CDR2 as SASEGT. The CDR3 loop reads CASSTYTESNQPQHF. The CDR3 DNA is TGTGCCAGCAGTACCTATACGGAGAGCAATCAGCCCCAGCATTTT.

The chain couples TRBV9 to TRBJ2-7; 7 nucleotides match TRBD1. Germline values: CDR1 SGDLS, CDR2 YYNGEE. V lost 4 bases and J lost 4; bases outside the gene matches: 8. The CDR3 runs 14 residues. The CDR3 DNA follows: TGTGCCAGCAGCCCCCGGGACAGCGAATACGAGCAGTACTTC. It is translated as CASSPRDSEYEQYF.

V and J are TRBV23-1 and TRBJ2-7, with D possibly TRBD1 on 7 matching bases. TRBV23-1 carries the ORF label, with uncertain function. The CDR3 runs to 14 residues. With 4 bases removed from V and 4 bases from J, the gap between germline ends came to 14 bases. In DNA, the CDR3 is TGCGCCAGCAGTCTCCGGGCAGGGGGGTACGAGCAGTACTTC. Translated: CASSLRAGGYEQYF.